A selection of T cell receptor beta chains follows, all from one sample in a study of Ad26.COV2.S vaccination and SARS-CoV-2 variants. Profiled with immunoSEQ multiplex PCR; TCRdb holds only in-frame clones, not every one. The repertoire holds about 480,000 clones, with 87% as singletons. The input for sequencing was peripheral blood, taken in a trial of Ad26.COV2.S vaccine versus placebo. All receptors come from a person between 18 and 65 years old who received the Ad26.COV2.S COVID-19 vaccine or a placebo. Each CDR3 is given with its conserved first and last residue. D genes are given only for firm matches. A row's size may be missing; if present it is once, few, many or a size class.

cdr3_aa cdr3_nt v_call d_call clone_size j_call
CATSDTQPRGLFF TGTGCCACCAGTGATACGCAACCTCGGGGGCTGTTTTTT TRBV24-1 . . TRBJ2-2
CASSLGRNQPQHF TGTGCCAGCAGTTTGGGCAGAAATCAGCCCCAGCATTTT TRBV12-3/TRBV12-4 . . TRBJ1-5
CASSQEASTVYEQYF TGCGCCAGCAGCCAAGAGGCTAGCACGGTGTACGAGCAGTACTTC TRBV4-3 . . TRBJ2-7
CASSYSSWKRNEKLFF TGTGCCAGCAGTTACTCGAGTTGGAAGCGTAATGAAAAACTGTTTTTT TRBV6-5 . . TRBJ1-4
CASSSGVQPQHF TGTGCCAGCAGTTCAGGGGTCCAGCCCCAGCATTTT TRBV12-3/TRBV12-4 . . TRBJ1-5
CASSQAGQGNSGANVLTF TGTGCCAGCAGCCAAGCCGGACAGGGTAACTCTGGGGCCAACGTCCTGACTTTC TRBV3-1/TRBV3-2 TRBD1 . TRBJ2-6
CASSPGLAGGGYEQYF TGCGCCAGCAGCCCCGGACTAGCGGGAGGTGGATACGAGCAGTACTTC TRBV5-1 TRBD2 . TRBJ2-7
CASSERPAGADTQYF TGTGCCAGCAGTGAAAGGCCAGCGGGAGCAGATACGCAGTATTTT TRBV25-1 TRBD2 once TRBJ2-3
CASTQKGDWNTEAFF TGTGCCAGCACCCAAAAGGGGGACTGGAACACTGAAGCTTTCTTT TRBV6-5 . . TRBJ1-1
CASSFGTGAGETQYF TGCGCCAGCAGCTTTGGGACAGGGGCAGGGGAGACCCAGTACTTC TRBV5-1 TRBD1 once TRBJ2-5
CATSDPNTEAFF TGTGCCACCAGTGATCCTAACACTGAAGCTTTCTTT TRBV24-1 . . TRBJ1-1
CAWSSLLTAEQFF TGTGCCTGGAGTTCCCTCCTAACGGCTGAGCAGTTCTTC TRBV30 . . TRBJ2-1
CASSYSTGGTQYF TGTGCCAGCAGTTACTCTACGGGTGGAACGCAGTATTTT TRBV6-2/TRBV6-3 . . TRBJ2-3
CASSQEVGSGRRTYNEQFF TGCGCCAGCAGCCAAGAAGTTGGTAGCGGGAGGAGAACCTACAATGAGCAGTTCTTC TRBV4-1 TRBD2 . TRBJ2-1
CASRSAQGISTEAFF TGTGCCAGTAGATCCGCCCAGGGGATCAGCACTGAAGCTTTCTTT TRBV19 . few TRBJ1-1
CASSLVGQGVQLAGREQYF TGTGCCAGCAGCTTAGTAGGCCAGGGGGTGCAACTAGCCGGGCGCGAGCAGTACTTC TRBV7-9 . . TRBJ2-7
CAWSQGMGYEQYF TGTGCCTGGAGTCAGGGGATGGGCTACGAGCAGTACTTC TRBV30 . . TRBJ2-7
CSGSPPWAYNEQFF TGCAGCGGCTCCCCTCCGTGGGCCTACAATGAGCAGTTCTTC TRBV29-1 . . TRBJ2-1
CASSRGTGGYEQYF TGTGCCAGCAGCCGGGGGACAGGGGGCTACGAGCAGTACTTC TRBV27 TRBD1 few TRBJ2-7
CASIRSPLHF TGTGCCAGCATCCGATCACCCCTCCACTTT TRBV6-5 . few TRBJ1-6
CASSEAIGGMSYNEQFF TGTGCCAGCAGTGAAGCGATCGGGGGGATGTCCTACAATGAGCAGTTCTTC TRBV6-1 TRBD2 . TRBJ2-1
CASTLDGYGYTF TGTGCCAGCACTTTGGATGGCTATGGCTACACCTTC TRBV9 . few TRBJ1-2